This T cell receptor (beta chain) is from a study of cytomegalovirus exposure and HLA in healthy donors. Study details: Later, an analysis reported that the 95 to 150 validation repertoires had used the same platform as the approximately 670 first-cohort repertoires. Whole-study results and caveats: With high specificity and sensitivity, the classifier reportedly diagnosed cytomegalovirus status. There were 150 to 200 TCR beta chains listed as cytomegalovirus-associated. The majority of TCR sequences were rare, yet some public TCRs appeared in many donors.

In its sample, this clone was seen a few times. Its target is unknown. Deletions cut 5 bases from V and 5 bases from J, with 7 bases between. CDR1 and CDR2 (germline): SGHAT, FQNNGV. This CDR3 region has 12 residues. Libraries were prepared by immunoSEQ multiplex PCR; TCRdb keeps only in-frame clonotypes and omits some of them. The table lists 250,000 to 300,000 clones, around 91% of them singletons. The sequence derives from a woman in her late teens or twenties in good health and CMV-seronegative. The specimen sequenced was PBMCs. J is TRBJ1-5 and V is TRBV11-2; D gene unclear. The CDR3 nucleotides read TGTGCCAGCAGCCAGGAGGATCAGCCCCAGCATTTT. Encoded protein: CASSQEDQPQHF.